This T cell receptor beta chain emerged from a study of Ad26.COV2.S vaccination and SARS-CoV-2 variants. CDR1 LNHDA and CDR2 SQIVND come from the germline V gene (reference sequence). The CDR3 has 14 amino acids. V was trimmed by 5 bases and J by 5 bases, leaving 10 bases between them. Sequencing was performed with immunoSEQ multiplex PCR; in TCRdb, only in-frame clones are kept and a portion is missing. Among more than 300,000 clones listed, around 88% were seen once. This clone turned up a few times. This sample's treatment: roughly 19 received Ad26.COV2.S at low or high dose, single or two shots; about 5 received placebo; per-sample allocation not given. Samples came from day 63 after the first vaccine or placebo injection. Participants' vaccine, an Ad26 vector, delivered Wuhan-strain SARS-CoV-2 spike.

Here the sequenced sample was peripheral blood, taken in a trial of Ad26.COV2.S vaccine versus placebo. The sequence came from a person between 18 and 65 years old who received the Ad26.COV2.S COVID-19 vaccine or a placebo. This rearrangement joins TRBV19 to TRBJ1-6; maybe TRBD1 (5 bases). CDR3 DNA sequence: TGTGCCAGTAGTGTCGGGACTAATAATTCACCCCTCCACTTT. Translating it yields CASSVGTNNSPLHF.